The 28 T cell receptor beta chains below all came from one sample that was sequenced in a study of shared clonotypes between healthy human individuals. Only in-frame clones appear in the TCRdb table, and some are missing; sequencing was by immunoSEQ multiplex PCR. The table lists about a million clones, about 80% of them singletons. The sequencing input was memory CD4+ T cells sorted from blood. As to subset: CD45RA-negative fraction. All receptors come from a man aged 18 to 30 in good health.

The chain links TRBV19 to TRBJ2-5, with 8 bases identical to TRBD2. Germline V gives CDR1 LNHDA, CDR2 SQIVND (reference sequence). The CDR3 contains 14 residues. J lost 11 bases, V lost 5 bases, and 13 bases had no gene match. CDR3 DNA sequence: TGTGCCAGTAGTTATCCGGGACTAGAGAGTAGACAGTACTTC. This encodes CASSYPGLESRQYF.

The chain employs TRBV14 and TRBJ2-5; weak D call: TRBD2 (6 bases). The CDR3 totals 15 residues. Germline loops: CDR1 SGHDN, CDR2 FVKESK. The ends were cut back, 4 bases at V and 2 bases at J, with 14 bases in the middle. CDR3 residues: CASSRGGAGQETQYF. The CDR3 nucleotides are TGTGCCAGCAGCCGTGGAGGGGCCGGGCAAGAGACCCAGTACTTC.

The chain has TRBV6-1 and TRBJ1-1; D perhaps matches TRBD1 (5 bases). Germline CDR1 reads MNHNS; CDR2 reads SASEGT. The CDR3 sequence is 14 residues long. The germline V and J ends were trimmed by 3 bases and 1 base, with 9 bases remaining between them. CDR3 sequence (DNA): TGTGCCAGCAGTGACTGGGGGGGGAACACTGAAGCTTTCTTT. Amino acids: CASSDWGGNTEAFF.

CDR3 loop: CASRGQQNQPQHF. CDR3 in DNA: TGTGCCAGCCGGGGACAGCAGAATCAGCCCCAGCATTTT. The rearrangement links TRBV19 to TRBJ1-5; 7 positions agree with TRBD1. The CDR3 consists of 13 residues. The germline V gene encodes CDR1 LNHDA and CDR2 SQIVND (reference sequence). After removal of 9 bases from V and 4 bases from J, the junction contained 6 bases not matched to a gene.

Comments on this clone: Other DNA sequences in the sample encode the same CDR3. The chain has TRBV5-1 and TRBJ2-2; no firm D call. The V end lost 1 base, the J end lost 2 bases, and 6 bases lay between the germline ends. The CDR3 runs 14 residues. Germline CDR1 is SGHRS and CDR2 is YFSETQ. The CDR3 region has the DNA TGCGCCAGCAGCTTGACAGCCAACACCGGGGAGCTGTTTTTT. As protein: CASSLTANTGELFF. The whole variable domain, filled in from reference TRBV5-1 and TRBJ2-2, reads KAGVTQTPRYLIKTRGQQVTLSCSPISGHRSVSWYQQTPGQGLQFLFEYFSETQRNKGNFPGRFSGRQFSNSRSEMNVSTLELGDSALYLCASSLTANTGELFFGEGSRLTVL.

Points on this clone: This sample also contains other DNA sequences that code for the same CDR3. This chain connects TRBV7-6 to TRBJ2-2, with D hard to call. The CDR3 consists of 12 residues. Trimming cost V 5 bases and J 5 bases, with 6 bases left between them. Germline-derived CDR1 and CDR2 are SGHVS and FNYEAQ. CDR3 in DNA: TGTGCCAGCAGCCTGAGGACCGGGGAGCTGTTTTTT. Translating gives CASSLRTGELFF.

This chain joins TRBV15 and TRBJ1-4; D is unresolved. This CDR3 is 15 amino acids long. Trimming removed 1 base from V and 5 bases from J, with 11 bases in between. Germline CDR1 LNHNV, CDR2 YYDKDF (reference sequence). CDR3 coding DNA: TGTGCCACCAGCAGAGGACTGGGTGTAAATGAAAAACTGTTTTTT. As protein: CATSRGLGVNEKLFF.

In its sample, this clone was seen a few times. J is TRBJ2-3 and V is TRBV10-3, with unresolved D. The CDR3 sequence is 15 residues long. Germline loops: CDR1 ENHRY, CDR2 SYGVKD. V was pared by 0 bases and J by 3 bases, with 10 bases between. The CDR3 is CAISESQRTTDTQYF. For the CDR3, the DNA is TGTGCCATCAGTGAGTCCCAAAGAACGACAGATACGCAGTATTTT.

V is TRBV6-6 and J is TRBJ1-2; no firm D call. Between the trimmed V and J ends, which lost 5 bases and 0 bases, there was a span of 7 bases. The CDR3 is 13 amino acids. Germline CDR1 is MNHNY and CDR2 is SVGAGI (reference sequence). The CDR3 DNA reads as TGTGCCAGCAGTAAGGGCCCTAACTATGGCTACACCTTC. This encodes CASSKGPNYGYTF.

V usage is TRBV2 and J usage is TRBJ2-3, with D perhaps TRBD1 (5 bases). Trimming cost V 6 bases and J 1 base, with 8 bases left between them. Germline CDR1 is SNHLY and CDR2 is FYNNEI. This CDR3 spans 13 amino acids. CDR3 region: CASRQARTDTQYF. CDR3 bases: TGTGCCAGCAGACAGGCCCGCACAGATACGCAGTATTTT.

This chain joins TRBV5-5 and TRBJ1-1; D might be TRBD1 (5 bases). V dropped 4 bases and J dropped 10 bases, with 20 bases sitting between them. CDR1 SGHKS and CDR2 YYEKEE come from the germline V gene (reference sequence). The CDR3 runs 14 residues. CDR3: CASSILPTGDGAFF. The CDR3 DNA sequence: TGTGCCAGCAGCATATTACCCACCGGGGACGGAGCTTTCTTT. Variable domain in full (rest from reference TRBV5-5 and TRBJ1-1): DAGVTQSPTHLIKTRGQQVTLRCSPISGHKSVSWYQQVLGQGPQFIFQYYEKEERGRGNFPDRFSARQFPNYSSELNVNALLLGDSALYLCASSILPTGDGAFFGQGTRLTVV.

CDR3 region: CASSQEGGGSQETQYF. The CDR3 DNA reads as TGCGCCAGCAGCCAAGAGGGGGGCGGTTCCCAAGAGACCCAGTACTTC. The rearrangement joins TRBV4-1 to TRBJ2-5; either TRBD1 or TRBD2 may fit D (6 bases each). The CDR3 length is 16 residues. V lost 0 bases and J lost 1, with 12 bases in between. Germline CDR1 and CDR2: MGHRA and YSYEKL.

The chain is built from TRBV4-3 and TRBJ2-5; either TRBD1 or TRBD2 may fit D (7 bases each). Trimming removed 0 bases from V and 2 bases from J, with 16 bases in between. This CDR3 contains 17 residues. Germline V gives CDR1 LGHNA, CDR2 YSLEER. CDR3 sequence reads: CASSQDREGADQETQYF. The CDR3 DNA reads TGCGCCAGCAGCCAAGATAGGGAGGGGGCAGATCAAGAGACCCAGTACTTC.

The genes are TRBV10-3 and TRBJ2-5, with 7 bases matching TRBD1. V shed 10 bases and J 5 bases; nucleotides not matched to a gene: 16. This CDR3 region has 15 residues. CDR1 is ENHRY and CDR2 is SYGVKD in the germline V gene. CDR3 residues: CATRRQGGLGETQYF. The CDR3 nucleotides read TGTGCCACACGGAGACAAGGGGGCCTGGGGGAGACCCAGTACTTC.

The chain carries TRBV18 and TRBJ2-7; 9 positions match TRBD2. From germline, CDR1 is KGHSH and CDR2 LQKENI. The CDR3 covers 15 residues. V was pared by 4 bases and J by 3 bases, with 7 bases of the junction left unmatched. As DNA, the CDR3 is TGTGCCAGCTCACTCGGTAGCGGGAGCCTCTACGAGCAGTACTTC. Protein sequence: CASSLGSGSLYEQYF.

The CDR3 reads CAWSVLGQGALNYGYTF. The CDR3 DNA reads as TGTGCCTGGAGTGTACTCGGACAGGGGGCCCTTAACTATGGCTACACCTTC. V gene TRBV30 combines with J gene TRBJ1-2, with 11 bases identical to TRBD1. V shed 0 bases, J shed 1 base, and the junction held 7 bases outside the gene matches. The germline V gene encodes CDR1 GTSNPN and CDR2 SVGIG (reference sequence). The CDR3 extends over 17 amino acids.

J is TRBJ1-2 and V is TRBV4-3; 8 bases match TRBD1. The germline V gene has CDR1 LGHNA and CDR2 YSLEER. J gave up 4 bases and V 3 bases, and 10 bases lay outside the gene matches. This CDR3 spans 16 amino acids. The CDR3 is CASSHSGGRGTYGYTF. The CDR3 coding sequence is TGCGCCAGCAGCCACTCAGGGGGCCGAGGGACCTATGGCTACACCTTC.

The CDR3 DNA follows: TGTGCCAGCAGCTCACTAGGACAGGGATCATTGGATACGCAGTATTTT. Amino acid sequence: CASSSLGQGSLDTQYF. The chain uses TRBV5-4 and TRBJ2-3, with 8 bases lining up with TRBD1. Germline CDR1 and CDR2: SGHNT and YYREEE (reference sequence). CDR3 length: 16 amino acids. V shed 3 bases, J shed 6 bases, and the junction held 12 bases outside the gene matches. The variable domain in full, with the rest retrieved from reference TRBV5-4 and TRBJ2-3, is ETGVTQSPTHLIKTRGQQVTLRCSSQSGHNTVSWYQQALGQGPQFIFQYYREEENGRGNFPPRFSGLQFPNYSSELNVNALELDDSALYLCASSSLGQGSLDTQYFGPGTRLTVL.

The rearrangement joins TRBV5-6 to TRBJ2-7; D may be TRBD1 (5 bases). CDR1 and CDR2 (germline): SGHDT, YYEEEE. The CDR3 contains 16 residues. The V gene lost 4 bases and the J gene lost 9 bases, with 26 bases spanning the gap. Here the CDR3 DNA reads TGTGCCAGCAGCCCGGACCGACAGCGCCTACATGTGGGGCAGTACTTC. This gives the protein CASSPDRQRLHVGQYF.

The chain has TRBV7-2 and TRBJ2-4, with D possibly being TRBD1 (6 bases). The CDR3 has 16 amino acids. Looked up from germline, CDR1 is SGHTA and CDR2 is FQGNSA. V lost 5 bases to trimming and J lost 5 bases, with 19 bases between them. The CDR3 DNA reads TGTGCCAGCAGCCCCACAGGGTTTGCCGAAGAAAACATTCAGTACTTC. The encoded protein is CASSPTGFAEENIQYF.

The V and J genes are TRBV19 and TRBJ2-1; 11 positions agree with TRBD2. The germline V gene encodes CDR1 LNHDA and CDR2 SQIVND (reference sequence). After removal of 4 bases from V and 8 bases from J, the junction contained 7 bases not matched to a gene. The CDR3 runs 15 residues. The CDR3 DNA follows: TGTGCCAGTAGTAGGGGACTAGCGGCTGCCGATGAGCAGTTCTTC. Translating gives CASSRGLAAADEQFF.

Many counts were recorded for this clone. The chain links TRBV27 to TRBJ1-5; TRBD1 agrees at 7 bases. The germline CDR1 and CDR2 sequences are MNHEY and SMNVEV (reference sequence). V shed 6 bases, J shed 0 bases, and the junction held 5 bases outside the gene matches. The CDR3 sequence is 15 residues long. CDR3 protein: CASSRQGTSNQPQHF. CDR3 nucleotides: TGTGCCAGCAGCCGACAGGGTACTAGCAATCAGCCCCAGCATTTT.

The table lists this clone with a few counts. CDR3 DNA sequence: TGCGCCAGCACTAGGGGTCTAGAGCAGTACTTC. This translates into CASTRGLEQYF. This rearrangement joins TRBV10-2 to TRBJ2-7; D is possibly TRBD1 (5 bases). Deletions cut 7 bases from V and 7 bases from J, with 11 bases between. CDR1 and CDR2 (germline): WSHSY, SAAADI. The CDR3 extends over 11 amino acids.

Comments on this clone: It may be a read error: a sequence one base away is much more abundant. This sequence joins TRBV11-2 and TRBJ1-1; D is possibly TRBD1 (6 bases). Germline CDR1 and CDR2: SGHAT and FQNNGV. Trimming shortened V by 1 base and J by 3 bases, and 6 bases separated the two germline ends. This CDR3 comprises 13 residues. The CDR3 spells CASSLGTDTEAFF. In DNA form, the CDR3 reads TGTGCCAGCAGCTTAGGGACAGACACTGAAGCTTTCTTT.

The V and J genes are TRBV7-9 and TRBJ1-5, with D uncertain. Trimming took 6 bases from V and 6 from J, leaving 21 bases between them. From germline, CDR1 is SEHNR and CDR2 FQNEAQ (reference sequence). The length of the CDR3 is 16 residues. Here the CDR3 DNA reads TGTGCCAGCAGACCGGGTCGGCAGGTCGGCATTCAGCCCCAGCATTTT. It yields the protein CASRPGRQVGIQPQHF.

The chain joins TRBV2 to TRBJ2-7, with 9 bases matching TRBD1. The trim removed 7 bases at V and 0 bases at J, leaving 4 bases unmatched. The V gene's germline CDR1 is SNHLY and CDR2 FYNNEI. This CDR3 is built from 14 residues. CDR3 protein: CASKGQGGSYEQYF. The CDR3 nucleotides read TGTGCCAGCAAGGGACAGGGCGGCTCCTACGAGCAGTACTTC. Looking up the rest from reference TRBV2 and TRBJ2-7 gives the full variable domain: EPEVTQTPSHQVTQMGQEVILRCVPISNHLYFYWYRQILGQKVEFLVSFYNNEISEKSEIFDDQFSVERPDGSNFTLKIRSTKLEDSAMYFCASKGQGGSYEQYFGPGTRLTVT.

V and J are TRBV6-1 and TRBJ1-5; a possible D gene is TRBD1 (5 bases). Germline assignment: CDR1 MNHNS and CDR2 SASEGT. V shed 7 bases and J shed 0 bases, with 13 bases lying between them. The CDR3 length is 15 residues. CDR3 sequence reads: CASTTGPISNQPQHF. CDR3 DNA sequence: TGTGCCAGCACCACAGGACCTATTAGCAATCAGCCCCAGCATTTT.

The CDR3 DNA sequence: TGTGCCAGCAGTCCCACTAGCGGAAGTCCCACCACAGATACGCAGTATTTT. Its protein is CASSPTSGSPTTDTQYF. The V gene is TRBV25-1, the J gene TRBJ2-3; 8 positions agree with TRBD2. Trimming at V came to 5 bases and at J to 2 bases, leaving 12 bases not matched to a gene. This CDR3 has 17 residues. The germline CDR1 and CDR2 sequences are MGHDK and SYGVNS.